The 12 T cell receptor beta chains in this list originate from one sample, sequenced in a study of shared clonotypes between healthy human individuals. The repertoire was sequenced with immunoSEQ multiplex PCR; TCRdb's copy has only in-frame clones and lacks some. The sample includes approximately 510,000 clones, about four fifths seen only once; the top ten take 13%. The specimen was PBMCs. The source is a woman in her thirties or forties in good health. Some clones in this sample may be carry-over from other donors' samples.

This chain uses TRBV29-1 with TRBJ1-1; no reliable D call. This CDR3 is built from 13 residues. Germline CDR1 and CDR2: SQVTM and ANQGSEA. The germline V and J ends were trimmed by 0 bases and 3 bases, with 8 bases remaining between them. The DNA for the CDR3 is TGCAGCGTTGAAGAACCGAGGGACACTGAAGCTTTCTTT. It encodes CSVEEPRDTEAFF.

This chain connects TRBV6-5 to TRBJ2-1; D may be TRBD1 (6 bases). Trimming took off 7 bases at V and 2 bases at J, with 15 bases between the two ends. The CDR3 extends over 15 amino acids. The germline V gene encodes CDR1 MNHEY and CDR2 SVGAGI. Written as DNA, the CDR3 is TGTGCCAGCACCTCCGGGACAAGGCCCTACAATGAGCAGTTCTTC. Encoded protein: CASTSGTRPYNEQFF.

J is TRBJ2-7 and V is TRBV19; D perhaps matches TRBD1 (6 bases). This CDR3 spans 14 amino acids. V lost 8 bases, J lost 2 bases, and 16 bases lay in between. The V gene's germline CDR1 is LNHDA and CDR2 SQIVND (reference sequence). CDR3 DNA sequence: TGTGCCAGTGGACAGTCCGGTGGGGCCTACGAGCAGTACTTC. It yields the protein CASGQSGGAYEQYF.

The sample holds a few counts of this clone. The chain employs TRBV18 and TRBJ2-5; D remains unclear. The CDR3 is 14 amino acids. CDR1 is KGHSH, CDR2 LQKENI, per germline. Trimming shortened V by 2 bases and J by 5 bases, and 12 bases separated the two germline ends. The CDR3 DNA reads TGTGCCAGCTCACCATCTTCGTCACGGGAGACCCAGTACTTC. It codes for CASSPSSSRETQYF.

The chain uses TRBV9 and TRBJ2-1; the D gene could be TRBD1 or TRBD2 (5 bases each). The CDR3 loop spans 15 amino acids. Germline values: CDR1 SGDLS, CDR2 YYNGEE. V lost 0 bases and J lost 5, with 12 bases in between. The CDR3 nucleotides read TGTGCCAGCAGCGTAGGAGGGGAGCTGAACAATGAGCAGTTCTTC. It encodes CASSVGGELNNEQFF.

This rearrangement joins TRBV7-6 to TRBJ1-4, with D possibly matching TRBD1 (6 bases). The CDR3 has 18 amino acids. Per the germline V gene, CDR1 is SGHVS and CDR2 is FNYEAQ. V lost 5 bases and J lost 1, with 20 bases in between. CDR3 residues: CASSRLRGGLGTNEKLFF. In DNA, the CDR3 is TGTGCCAGCAGCCGGCTTAGAGGGGGGTTGGGAACTAATGAAAAACTGTTTTTT.

CDR3 in DNA: TGTGCCAGCAGCTGGGCCCTACACGTGTTAGACGAGCAGTACTTC. Translated: CASSWALHVLDEQYF. This sequence joins TRBV21-1 and TRBJ2-7; the DNA was not compared with TRBD1, the D call given in the table. TRBV21-1 is deemed a pseudogene. The CDR3 is made up of 15 amino acids.

V is TRBV7-2 and J is TRBJ2-5; D unclear. Germline assignment: CDR1 SGHTA and CDR2 FQGNSA. With 2 bases removed from V and 0 bases from J, the gap between germline ends came to 10 bases. This CDR3 is 15 amino acids long. The CDR3 coding sequence is TGTGCCAGCAGCTTATTCGGCGGAAACCAAGAGACCCAGTACTTC. It codes for CASSLFGGNQETQYF.

This clone was seen just once. CDR3 sequence: CASSTPAYSSYEQYF. DNA for the CDR3: TGTGCCAGTAGTACTCCGGCATATAGCTCCTACGAGCAGTACTTC. The chain has TRBV19 and TRBJ2-7; D call uncertain. This CDR3 has 15 amino acids. The germline V gene encodes CDR1 LNHDA and CDR2 SQIVND (reference sequence). V was clipped by 4 bases and J by 0 bases, with 13 bases between them.

This clone was detected once. The genes are TRBV14 and TRBJ2-3, with no clear D. Trimming removed 1 base at V and 8 bases at J, with 10 bases between. CDR3 length: 13 residues. Per the germline V gene, CDR1 is SGHDN and CDR2 is FVKESK. CDR3 sequence reads: CASSQAGVGTQYF. CDR3 bases: TGTGCCAGCAGCCAAGCCGGAGTAGGTACGCAGTATTTT. Together with reference TRBV14 and TRBJ2-3, the CDR3 gives the full variable domain: EAGVTQFPSHSVIEKGQTVTLRCDPISGHDNLYWYRRVMGKEIKFLLHFVKESKQDESGMPNNRFLAERTGGTYSTLKVQPAELEDSGVYFCASSQAGVGTQYFGPGTRLTVL.

The chain combines TRBV5-6 with TRBJ2-5, with 9 nucleotides matching TRBD2. This CDR3 is built from 16 residues. The V segment lost 0 bases and the J segment 1 base; nucleotides outside the gene matches: 4. Looked up from germline, CDR1 is SGHDT and CDR2 is YYEEEE. The CDR3 spells CASSLGAGGFQETQYF. DNA of the CDR3: TGTGCCAGCAGCTTGGGAGCGGGAGGCTTCCAAGAGACCCAGTACTTC.

The genes are TRBV28 and TRBJ1-4, with no clear D. The germline V gene encodes CDR1 MDHEN and CDR2 SYDVKM. CDR3 length: 16 residues. V dropped 2 bases and J dropped 7 bases, with 17 bases sitting between them. The CDR3 DNA reads as TGTGCCAGCAGTTTACTTAGGTTGGGCCTTAGTGAAAAACTGTTTTTT. Translation: CASSLLRLGLSEKLFF. Variable domain in full (rest from reference TRBV28 and TRBJ1-4): DVKVTQSSRYLVKRTGEKVFLECVQDMDHENMFWYRQDPGLGLRLIYFSYDVKMKEKGDIPEGYSVSREKKERFSLILESASTNQTSMYLCASSLLRLGLSEKLFFGSGTQLSVL.